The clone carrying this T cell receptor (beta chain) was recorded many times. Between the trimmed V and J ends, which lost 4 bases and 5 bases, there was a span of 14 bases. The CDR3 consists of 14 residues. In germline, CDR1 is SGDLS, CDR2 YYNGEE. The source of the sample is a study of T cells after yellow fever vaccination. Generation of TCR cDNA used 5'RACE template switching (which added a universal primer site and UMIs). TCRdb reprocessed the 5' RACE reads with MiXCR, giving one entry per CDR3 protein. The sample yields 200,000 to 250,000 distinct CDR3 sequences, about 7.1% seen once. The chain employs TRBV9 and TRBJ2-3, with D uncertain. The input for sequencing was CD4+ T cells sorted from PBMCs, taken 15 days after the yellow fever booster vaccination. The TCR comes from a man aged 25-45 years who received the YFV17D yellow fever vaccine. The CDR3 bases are TGTGCCAGCAGCCCACCATCGGTTGGAGATACGCAGTATTTT. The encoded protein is CASSPPSVGDTQYF.